Below, 7 T cell receptor beta chains from the same sample are listed, as sequenced in a study of T cells after posttransplantation cyclophosphamide. Busulfan-fludarabine conditioning, marrow transplant, and cyclophosphamide on days +3 and +4 were administered. Here immunoSEQ multiplex PCR was the method, and the copy in TCRdb shows in-frame clones only, minus some. Listed here are over 15,000 clones without any singletons, the top ten holding approximately 0.54%. The material was PBMCs, obtained after allogeneic stem cell transplant with posttransplant cyclophosphamide. The receptors shown here come from a female patient aged 30-39 years who received an allogeneic stem cell transplant from a related donor, was CMV-positive, and had no GVHD. Among the T cells, some may be from the graft donor.

This clone was observed at least ten times. DNA for the CDR3: TGTGCCACCAGCAGAGATTGGGGGCCCCCGACAGGGGCGGAGGATGGCTACACCTTC. This encodes CATSRDWGPPTGAEDGYTF. The V gene is TRBV15, the J gene TRBJ1-2; 8 nucleotides align to TRBD1. The germline V gene has CDR1 LNHNV and CDR2 YYDKDF (reference sequence). The CDR3 spans 19 residues. V trimming: 0 bases; J trimming: 6 bases; junction bases outside the gene matches: 18. The full variable domain, in which reference TRBV15 and TRBJ1-2 provide the parts outside the CDR3, is DAMVIQNPRYQVTQFGKPVTLSCSQTLNHNVMYWYQQKSSQAPKLLFHYYDKDFNNEADTPDNFQSRRPNTSFCFLDIRSPGLGDTAMYLCATSRDWGPPTGAEDGYTFGSGTRLTVV.

This clone is labeled as medium-sized. This rearrangement joins TRBV5-6 to TRBJ2-7; D call uncertain. V was shortened by 2 bases and J by 3 bases, with 15 bases between the two germline ends. Germline CDR1 reads SGHDT; CDR2 reads YYEEEE. CDR3 length: 15 amino acids. The CDR3 here is CASSFGDVGVYEQYF. CDR3 bases: TGTGCCAGCAGCTTCGGCGACGTTGGAGTCTACGAGCAGTACTTC.

This clone came up many times. The genes are TRBV30 and TRBJ2-3; D remains ambiguous. Trimming removed 7 bases at V and 2 bases at J, with 25 bases between. CDR1 is GTSNPN, CDR2 SVGIG, per germline (reference sequence). The CDR3 consists of 17 residues. The CDR3 sequence: CAYSTRVRFLLTDTQYF. The CDR3 DNA reads TGTGCCTACTCTACACGGGTGAGATTTTTACTCACAGATACGCAGTATTTT.

This clone was detected ten times or more. At one end the junction does not follow the germline gene, possibly because of a read error. V is TRBV7-7 and J is TRBJ2-5, with 10 bases matching TRBD1. CDR3 length equals 13 residues. Per germline, CDR1 SSHAT and CDR2 FNYEAQ (reference sequence). The CDR3 reads CASSWGQGSTQYF. Here the CDR3 DNA reads TGTGCTAGCAGCTGGGGACAGGGGAGCACCCAGTACTTC. Using reference TRBV7-7 and TRBJ2-5 for the parts outside the CDR3, the full variable domain is GAGVSQSPRYKVTKRGQDVTLRCDPISSHATLYWYQQALGQGPEFLTYFNYEAQPDKSGLPSDRFSAERPEGSISTLTIQRTEQRDSAMYRCASSWGQGSTQYFGPGTRLLVL.

This clone was seen repeatedly, ten times or more. The J gene is TRBJ2-1, the V gene TRBV18; D may be TRBD2 (6 bases). CDR3 length: 17 residues. Trimming shortened V by 4 bases and J by 0 bases, and 16 bases separated the two germline ends. Looked up from germline, CDR1 is KGHSH and CDR2 is LQKENI. DNA for the CDR3: TGTGCCAGCTCACTACCCTTGGCGGGGCGCTCCTACAATGAGCAGTTCTTC. The encoded protein is CASSLPLAGRSYNEQFF.

This clone appeared many times. J is TRBJ2-3 and V is TRBV5-1; D remains unclear. The CDR3 loop spans 14 amino acids. CDR1 is SGHRS, CDR2 YFSETQ, per germline. Trimming took off 2 bases at V and 4 bases at J, with 11 bases between the two ends. The CDR3 is CASSLPPSADTQYF. DNA of the CDR3: TGCGCCAGCAGCTTACCCCCCAGCGCAGATACGCAGTATTTT.

This clone was detected many times. The gene calls are TRBV28 and TRBJ2-1, with TRBD2 matching 7 bases. Germline V gene sequence: CDR1 MDHEN, CDR2 SYDVKM. V shed 8 bases and J 10 bases; nucleotides not matched to a gene: 2. The CDR3 is 10 amino acids. CDR3 sequence: CASQRGEQFF. DNA of the CDR3: TGTGCCAGCCAGCGGGGAGAGCAGTTCTTC.